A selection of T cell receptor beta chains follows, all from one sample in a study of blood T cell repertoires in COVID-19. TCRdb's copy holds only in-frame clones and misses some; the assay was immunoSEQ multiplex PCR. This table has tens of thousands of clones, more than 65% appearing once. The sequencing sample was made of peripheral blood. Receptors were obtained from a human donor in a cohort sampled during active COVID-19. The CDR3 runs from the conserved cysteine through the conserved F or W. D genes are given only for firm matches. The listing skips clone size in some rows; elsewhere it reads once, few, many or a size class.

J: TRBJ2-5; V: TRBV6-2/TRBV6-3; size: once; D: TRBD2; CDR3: CASSLSGGARETQYF; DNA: TGTGCCAGCAGCCTCAGCGGGGGGGCCAGGGAGACCCAGTACTTC
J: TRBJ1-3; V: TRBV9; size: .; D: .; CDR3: CASSATGGWGSGNTIYF; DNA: TGTGCCAGCAGCGCCACCGGCGGGTGGGGATCTGGAAACACCATATATTTT
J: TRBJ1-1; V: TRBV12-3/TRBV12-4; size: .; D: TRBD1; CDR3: CASSQTGPTEAFF; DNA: TGTGCCAGCAGCCAGACAGGGCCCACTGAAGCTTTCTTT
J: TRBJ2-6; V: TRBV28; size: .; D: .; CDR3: CASSTGSGANVLTF; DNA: TGTGCCAGCAGTACAGGTAGCGGGGCCAACGTCCTGACTTTC
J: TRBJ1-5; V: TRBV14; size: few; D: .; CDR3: CASSPSSFNQPQHF; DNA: TGTGCCAGCAGCCCTTCCTCTTTCAATCAGCCCCAGCATTTT
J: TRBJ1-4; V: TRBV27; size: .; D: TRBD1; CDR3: CASSDRGQKLFF; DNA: TGTGCCAGCAGCGACAGGGGGCAAAAACTGTTTTTT
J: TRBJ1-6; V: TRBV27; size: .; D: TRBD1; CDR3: CASSLGDRGLGNSPLHF; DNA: TGTGCCAGCAGTCTCGGGGACAGGGGTCTGGGAAATTCACCCCTCCACTTT
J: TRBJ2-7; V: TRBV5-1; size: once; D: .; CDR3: CASSLQGAGDEQYF; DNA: TGCGCCAGCAGCTTGCAGGGGGCGGGGGACGAGCAGTACTTC
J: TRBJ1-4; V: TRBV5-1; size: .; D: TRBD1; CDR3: CASSSRGDRGTTNEKLFF; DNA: TGCGCCAGCAGCTCGCGTGGGGACAGGGGCACAACTAATGAAAAACTGTTTTTT
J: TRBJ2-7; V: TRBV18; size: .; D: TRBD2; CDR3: CASSPPGTSTYEQYF; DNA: TGTGCCAGCTCACCACCCGGGACTAGCACCTACGAGCAGTACTTC
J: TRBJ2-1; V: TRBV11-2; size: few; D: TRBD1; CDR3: CASSRLNQETGTYNEQFF; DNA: TGTGCCAGCAGCCGCCTGAACCAGGAGACAGGGACCTACAATGAGCAGTTCTTC
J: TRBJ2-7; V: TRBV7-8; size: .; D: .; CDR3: CASSSGASSYYEQYF; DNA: TGTGCCAGCAGCTCCGGAGCGAGCAGCTACTACGAGCAGTACTTC
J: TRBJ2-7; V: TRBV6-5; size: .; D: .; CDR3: CASSRDFSSYEQYF; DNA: TGTGCCAGCAGTAGGGACTTTAGCTCCTACGAGCAGTACTTC
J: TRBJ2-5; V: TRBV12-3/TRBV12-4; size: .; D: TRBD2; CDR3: CASTSGRAAQYF; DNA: TGTGCCAGCACCTCCGGGAGGGCGGCCCAGTACTTC
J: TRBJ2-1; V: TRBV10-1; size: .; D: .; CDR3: CASSKTGTYNEQFF; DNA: TGCGCCAGCAGCAAAACCGGGACCTACAATGAGCAGTTCTTC
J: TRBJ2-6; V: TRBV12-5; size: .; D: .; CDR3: CASGSPGANVLTF; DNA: TGTGCTAGTGGCTCCCCCGGGGCCAACGTCCTGACTTTC
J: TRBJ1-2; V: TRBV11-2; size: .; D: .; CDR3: CASSLDPTGLYGYTF; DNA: TGTGCCAGCAGCTTAGATCCGACAGGACTCTATGGCTACACCTTC
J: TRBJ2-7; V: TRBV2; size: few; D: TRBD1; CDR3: CASNEQGDIYEQYF; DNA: TGTGCCAGCAACGAGCAGGGGGATATCTACGAGCAGTACTTC
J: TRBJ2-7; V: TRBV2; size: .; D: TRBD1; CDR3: CASSAWGTGPYEQYF; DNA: TGTGCCAGCAGCGCCTGGGGGACAGGGCCCTACGAGCAGTACTTC
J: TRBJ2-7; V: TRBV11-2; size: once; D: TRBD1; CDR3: CASSLKRDRVAYEQYF; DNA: TGTGCCAGCAGCTTAAAACGGGACAGGGTAGCCTACGAGCAGTACTTC
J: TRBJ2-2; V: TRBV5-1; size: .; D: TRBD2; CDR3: CASSRVLAENTGELFF; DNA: TGCGCCAGCAGTAGGGTTCTAGCGGAGAACACCGGGGAGCTGTTTTTT
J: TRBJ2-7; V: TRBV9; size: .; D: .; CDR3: CASSNPASGEKRYEQYF; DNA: TGTGCCAGCAGCAACCCCGCGTCGGGGGAGAAAAGGTACGAGCAGTACTTC
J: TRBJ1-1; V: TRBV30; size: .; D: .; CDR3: CACLDRWNTEAFF; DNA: TGTGCCTGCCTAGACAGGTGGAACACTGAAGCTTTCTTT
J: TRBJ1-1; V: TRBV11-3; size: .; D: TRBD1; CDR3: CASSQGAGLGNTEAFF; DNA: TGTGCCAGCAGCCAGGGGGCAGGGTTGGGGAACACTGAAGCTTTCTTT
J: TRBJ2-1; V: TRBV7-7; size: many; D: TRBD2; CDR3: CASSAGTNSYNEQFF; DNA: TGTGCCAGCAGCGCCGGGACTAACTCCTACAATGAGCAGTTCTTC
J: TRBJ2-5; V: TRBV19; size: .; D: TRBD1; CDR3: CASGTGLGGETQYF; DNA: TGTGCCAGTGGGACAGGCCTTGGAGGGGAGACCCAGTACTTC
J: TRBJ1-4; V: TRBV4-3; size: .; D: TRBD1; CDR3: CASSQDPGQGNEKLFF; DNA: TGCGCCAGCAGCCAAGATCCCGGACAGGGTAATGAAAAACTGTTTTTT
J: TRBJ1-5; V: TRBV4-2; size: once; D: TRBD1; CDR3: CASSQILRGDDRGNQPQHF; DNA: TGTGCCAGCAGCCAAATCCTTCGTGGGGACGACAGGGGAAATCAGCCCCAGCATTTT
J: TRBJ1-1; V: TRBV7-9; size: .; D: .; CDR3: CASSPGVGSEAFF; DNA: TGTGCCAGCAGCCCCGGGGTGGGATCTGAAGCTTTCTTT
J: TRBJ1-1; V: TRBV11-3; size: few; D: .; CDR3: CASSFVGASEAFF; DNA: TGTGCCAGCAGCTTCGTGGGGGCGTCTGAAGCTTTCTTT
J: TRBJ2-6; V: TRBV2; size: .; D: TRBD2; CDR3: CASRIGLAGVSGANVLTF; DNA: TGTGCCAGCAGGATTGGACTAGCGGGAGTTTCAGGGGCCAACGTCCTGACTTTC
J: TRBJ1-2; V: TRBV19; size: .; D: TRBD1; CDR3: CASSIGTGVGYTF; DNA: TGTGCCAGTAGTATAGGAACAGGGGTTGGCTACACCTTC
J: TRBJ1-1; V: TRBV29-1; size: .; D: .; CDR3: CSVVGGLGDTEAFF; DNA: TGCAGCGTTGTGGGGGGGCTAGGGGACACTGAAGCTTTCTTT
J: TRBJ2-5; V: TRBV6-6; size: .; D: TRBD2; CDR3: CATKAGGPETQYF; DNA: TGTGCCACCAAAGCGGGAGGGCCCGAGACCCAGTACTTC
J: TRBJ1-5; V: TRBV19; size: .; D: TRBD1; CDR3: CASSILGTGNQPQHF; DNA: TGTGCCAGTAGTATTCTTGGGACAGGGAATCAGCCCCAGCATTTT
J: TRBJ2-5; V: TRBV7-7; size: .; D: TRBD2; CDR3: CASSSSGGFQETQYF; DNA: TGTGCTAGCAGCAGTAGCGGGGGGTTCCAAGAGACCCAGTACTTC
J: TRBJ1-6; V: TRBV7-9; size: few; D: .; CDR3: CASGTGTSNNSPLHF; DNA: TGTGCCAGCGGGACCGGGACATCCAATAATTCACCCCTCCACTTT
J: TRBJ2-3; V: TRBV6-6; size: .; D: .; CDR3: CASRDTARTDTQYF; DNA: TGTGCCAGCCGGGACACAGCACGCACAGATACGCAGTATTTT
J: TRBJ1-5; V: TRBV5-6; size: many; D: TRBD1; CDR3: CASSPQGANQPQHF; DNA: TGTGCCAGCAGCCCACAGGGGGCAAATCAGCCCCAGCATTTT
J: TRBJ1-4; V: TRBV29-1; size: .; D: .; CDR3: CSVEDAGAGEKLFF; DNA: TGCAGCGTTGAAGACGCGGGGGCTGGGGAAAAACTGTTTTTT
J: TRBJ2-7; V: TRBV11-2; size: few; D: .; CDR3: CASSTHSSSYEQYF; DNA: TGTGCCAGCAGCACTCACAGTTCCTCCTACGAGCAGTACTTC
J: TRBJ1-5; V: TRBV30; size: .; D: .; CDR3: CAWGTGRSGNQPQHF; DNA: TGTGCCTGGGGTACAGGGAGAAGTGGGAATCAGCCCCAGCATTTT